One TCR beta chain is described in this entry. No cognate antigen has been identified for it. No base qualities exist here, and no much larger clone lies one base off it. Inclusion was restricted to participants for whom at least one PBMC sample before ART initiation and at least two post-ART samples were available. All participants with HIV were treated in the United States of America. Cryopreserved samples of about 1-11 million PBMC were thawed and washed before DNA extraction. At the time of the earliest PBMC sample, participants with HIV were aged between 23 and 54 years. PBMC samples from each participant spanned 1-4 timepoints before ART initiation and 2-8 timepoints after ART initiation, with a median of 7 samples. For every participant, serial HIV viral load, CD4+ T-cell count, ART history and demographic data were obtained. Genomic DNA was extracted from unsorted PBMC with a Qiagen kit on a QIAcube, processed in batches of 12 samples.

This entry belongs to a study of long-term antiretroviral therapy in people with HIV (dated 2022 in TCRdb). Concerning the study at large: The earliest samples were collected roughly a decade before the 2015 WHO recommendation for immediate ART, at a time when ART was usually postponed until CD4 counts fell. A retrospective serial study tested whether ART initiation and durable HIV suppression were associated with changes in peripheral blood TRB repertoire composition and diversity. The cohort contributed 150 to 200 cryopreserved PBMC samples from 30 to 35 adults with confirmed HIV infection, collected serially over a mean of about six years (range 1-12). Among the roughly 30 participants with HIV, eleven to twelve were female. No cross-contamination during QIAcube processing was seen in test extractions of a monoclonal T-cell line run alongside 33 polyclonal samples. Summary of the overall study and its limitations: The samples span the years 2004 to 2017, and the ART regimens used at that time may not be as effective as current regimens. Starting ART was linked to a significant rise in TRB diversity, yet even with long-term ART the diversity remained significantly lower than in transplant donor controls. Because pre-ART samples had limited cell numbers, profiling was done on unsorted PBMC rather than on sorted CD4+ and CD8+ T cells. Narrower CDR3 length ranges were observed in HIV repertoires than in controls, and an antigen-experienced repertoire with only a slight naive shift after ART was suggested by the network structure. Expanded TRB clones identified before ART initiation dominated the repertoire at all time points, although this dominance fluctuated and declined in many PLHIV after ART. Inferences about post-ART repertoire changes are limited because no data were available on ART adherence, viral resistance or therapy changes. Because PBMC availability was limited, only the TCR beta chain was sequenced, with no alpha chain pairing.

The immunoSEQ hsTCRB v3.0 assay was used at survey level resolution to sequence the TRB variable region. The target sequencing depth for TRB was roughly 40,000-50,000 T-cell genomes per sample. Pooled TRB libraries were sequenced on an Illumina MiSeq with a v3 150-cycle kit. Turning to the authors' computational methods: Repertoire analysis ran in R within a reproducible Nextflow workflow covering QC, data transformation and analysis. LymphoSeq2, an R package for exploring AIRR-Seq data, was used to implement custom analyses. A handful of samples that produced fewer than 5000 total TRB sequences were removed, so 180 or so HIV repertoires were analyzed. Among the approximately 180 retained HIV repertoires, approximately 57 were collected before ART initiation and 120 to 140 were collected after ART initiation. Repertoires were downsampled to 5000 TRB nucleotide sequences, and summary statistics were averaged over 100 downsampling iterations. Only TRB sequences with CDR3 regions of at least seven amino acids were retained for analysis. Diversity was assessed using a clonality score derived from Shannon entropy and using the Gini coefficient. In the repertoire networks, any two of the top 5000 CDR3 amino acid sequences were connected whenever the two sequences differed by an edit distance of one. For TRB CDR3 amino acid sequences, antigen specificity groups and MHC restriction were predicted with GLIPH2. Known CMV, EBV, HIV or tissue antigen associations were flagged by matching CDR3 amino acid sequences against VDJdb and McPAS-TCR. Pre-ART, post-ART and control groups were compared with Wilcoxon signed-rank tests and Holm-Bonferroni correction. In its TCRdb copy, this immuneACCESS table keeps in-frame sequences only and misses some clones. Where compared with another copy, unresolved V genes explain less than half of these, and the others have no known cause. V and J calls plus clone size are reproduced from that table; the DNA served to infer D and trimming. Recorded for this sample are about 25,000 clones; more than 65% of them occurred a single time. Together, the top ten hold more than 4% of the sample.

According to the germline V gene, CDR1 reads MGHRA and CDR2 reads YSYEKL. From V the trimming removes 3 bases and from J it removes 3 bases, while the gene matches leave 6 bases of the junction unaccounted for. Measured from the cysteine to the phenylalanine, the CDR3 is 15 residues long. The CDR3 DNA has 45 bases and is translated from base 1. Rearrangement joined TRBV4-1 to TRBJ2-7, with TRBD2 matching 9 junction bases. The starting material was unsorted PBMCs, obtained 0.5 years after starting antiretroviral therapy. This TCR derives from a woman in her 40s with HIV. The CDR3 protein sequence reads: CASSQGRGGDYEQYF. The nucleotide sequence reads TGCGCCAGCAGCCAGGGGCGGGGGGGGGACTACGAGCAGTACTTC.